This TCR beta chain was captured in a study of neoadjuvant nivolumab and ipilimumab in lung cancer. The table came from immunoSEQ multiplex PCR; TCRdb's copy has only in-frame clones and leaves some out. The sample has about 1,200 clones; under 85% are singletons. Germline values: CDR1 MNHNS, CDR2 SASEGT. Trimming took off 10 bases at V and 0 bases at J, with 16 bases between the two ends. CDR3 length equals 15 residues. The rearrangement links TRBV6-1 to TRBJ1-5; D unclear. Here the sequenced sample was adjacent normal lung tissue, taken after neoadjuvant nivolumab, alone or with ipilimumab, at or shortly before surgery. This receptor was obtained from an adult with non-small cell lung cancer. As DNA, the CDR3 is TGTGCCATCTCTTGGGCCGCGAATAGCAATCAGCCCCAGCATTTT. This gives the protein CAISWAANSNQPQHF.